Each of the 18 T cell receptor beta chains below was sequenced from the same sample in a study of blood T cell repertoires in COVID-19 (dated by TCRdb to 2020 to 2021). Libraries were constructed by the immunoSEQ multiplex PCR assay. Drawn from immuneACCESS, this table holds only the in-frame rearrangements with V and J called that TCRdb kept. Clones are partly lost; checked studies trace under half to an unresolved V gene and leave the rest unexplained. The sample table records over 400,000 clones; roughly nine tenths of these occur just once. The ten biggest clones cover roughly 7.4% of the sample. Sequencing used peripheral blood. The receptors derive from a woman between 45 and 60 years old with COVID-19, enrolled during active disease.

This clone has more than one count but fewer than ten. The chain combines TRBV5-5 with TRBJ1-2, with TRBD1 as a possible D gene (6 bases). This CDR3 is 12 amino acids long. V was shortened by 4 bases and J by 5 bases, with 9 bases between the two germline ends. The germline CDR1 and CDR2 sequences are SGHKS and YYEKEE (reference sequence). The CDR3 protein is CASSPGTYGYTF. As DNA, the CDR3 is TGTGCCAGCAGCCCAGGGACATATGGCTACACCTTC.

This clone was seen a single time. The chain is built from TRBV7-3 and TRBJ2-3, with a tentative D call TRBD2 (5 bases). This CDR3 spans 15 amino acids. V lost 4 bases to trimming and J lost 3 bases, with 14 bases between them. Germline V gives CDR1 SGHTA, CDR2 FQGTGA. The CDR3 spells CASSSTGLSTDTQYF. The CDR3 DNA is TGTGCCAGCAGCTCGACGGGATTATCTACAGATACGCAGTATTTT.

The gene calls are TRBV10-2 and TRBJ1-2; 8 positions agree with TRBD1. From germline, CDR1 is WSHSY and CDR2 SAAADI. CDR3 length: 13 residues. V gave up 6 bases and J gave up 8 bases; unmatched junction bases: 8. CDR3 DNA: TGCGCCAGCAGCCCGGTAACAGGGGGAGGCTACACCTTC. This encodes CASSPVTGGGYTF.

The V and J genes are TRBV5-4 and TRBJ1-2; D may be TRBD1 (5 bases). Trimming removed 2 bases at V and 8 bases at J, with 13 bases between. The CDR3 loop spans 13 amino acids. CDR1 and CDR2 (germline): SGHNT, YYREEE (reference sequence). CDR3 nucleotides: TGTGCCAGCAGCTTCCCGGCAGGGCTGGGCTACACCTTC. As protein: CASSFPAGLGYTF.

The chain carries TRBV5-4 and TRBJ2-5, with 7 bases fitting TRBD1. The germline CDR1 and CDR2 sequences are SGHNT and YYREEE (reference sequence). This CDR3 has 15 residues. With 5 bases clipped from V and 3 bases from J, the junction kept 10 bases outside the gene matches. The CDR3 protein is CASRKERDRKETQYF. CDR3 nucleotides: TGTGCCAGCAGGAAAGAGAGGGACAGAAAAGAGACCCAGTACTTC.

The chain carries TRBV10-3 and TRBJ2-6; 7 bases map to TRBD1. The CDR3 runs 16 residues. Germline V gene lookup returns CDR1 ENHRY and CDR2 SYGVKD. After removal of 7 bases from V and 2 bases from J, the junction contained 8 bases not matched to a gene. This CDR3 reads CAIMPDRAAGANVLTF. CDR3 sequence (DNA): TGTGCCATCATGCCAGACAGGGCAGCTGGGGCCAACGTCCTGACTTTC.

In DNA form, the CDR3 reads TGTGCCATCAGTGAGTCCGGGAATTCACCCCTCCACTTT. Its protein product is CAISESGNSPLHF. The chain employs TRBV10-3 and TRBJ1-6, with D unclear. There are 13 residues in the CDR3. The germline CDR1 and CDR2 sequences are ENHRY and SYGVKD. The germline V and J ends were trimmed by 0 bases and 7 bases, with 4 bases remaining between them.

The gene calls are TRBV12-3 or TRBV12-4 and TRBJ1-1; D unresolved. V was trimmed by 5 bases and J by 0 bases, leaving 7 bases between them. The CDR3 contains 13 residues. The CDR3 nucleotides are TGTGCCAGCAGTCAGTACATGAACACTGAAGCTTTCTTT. Translating gives CASSQYMNTEAFF.

The rearrangement links TRBV11-1 to TRBJ2-7, with 7 bases identical to TRBD2. There are 13 residues in the CDR3. The J segment lost 1 base and the V segment lost 4 bases, leaving 1 base of the junction unmatched. Germline CDR1 reads SGHAT; CDR2 reads FQDESV (reference sequence). CDR3 sequence reads: CASSWGGSYEQYF. DNA for the CDR3: TGTGCCAGCAGCTGGGGGGGGTCCTACGAGCAGTACTTC.

This chain joins TRBV30 and TRBJ1-1; unclear D gene. Deletions cut 4 bases from V and 3 bases from J, with 6 bases between. Germline loops: CDR1 GTSNPN, CDR2 SVGIG (reference sequence). The length of the CDR3 is 11 residues. The CDR3, as DNA: TGTGCCTGGAATCAGGACACTGAAGCTTTCTTT. It specifies CAWNQDTEAFF.

The J gene is TRBJ1-1, the V gene TRBV19; 10 positions agree with TRBD1. The CDR3 is 16 residues long. Looked up from germline, CDR1 is LNHDA and CDR2 is SQIVND (reference sequence). V gave up 5 bases and J gave up 3 bases; unmatched junction bases: 9. The CDR3 loop is CASSPPGTGEYTEAFF. CDR3 sequence (DNA): TGTGCCAGTAGTCCCCCCGGGACAGGGGAATACACTGAAGCTTTCTTT.

The rearrangement links TRBV11-2 to TRBJ1-2; D not certain. The V gene's germline CDR1 is SGHAT and CDR2 FQNNGV. Trimming left V 1 base short and J 1 base short, with 13 bases between. This CDR3 spans 16 amino acids. The CDR3 region has the DNA TGTGCCAGCAGCTTAGTCGGAGGAGCTCTTAACTATGGCTACACCTTC. Its protein product is CASSLVGGALNYGYTF.

This clone showed up just once. The V gene is TRBV9, the J gene TRBJ2-5; TRBD2 matches at 9 bases. This CDR3 has 18 residues. The germline CDR1 and CDR2 sequences are SGDLS and YYNGEE. Trimming cost V 3 bases and J 0 bases; bases outside gene matches: 12. The CDR3 protein is CASSAGGAGGAYQETQYF. The CDR3, as DNA: TGTGCCAGCAGCGCCGGAGGAGCGGGGGGTGCGTACCAAGAGACCCAGTACTTC.

The chain recombines TRBV10-3 with TRBJ1-6; TRBD1 might be the D (5 bases). V was cut by 0 bases and J by 7 bases, with 13 bases left in between. This CDR3 is built from 16 residues. Germline V gives CDR1 ENHRY, CDR2 SYGVKD. The CDR3 DNA sequence: TGTGCCATCAGTGAGTCATTTCCGGGGGGGAATTCACCCCTCCACTTT. This codes for CAISESFPGGNSPLHF.

The chain couples TRBV7-9 to TRBJ1-2; tentative D call: TRBD1 (5 bases). The CDR3 sequence is 13 residues long. Deletions cut 4 bases from V and 8 bases from J, with 14 bases between. The germline V gene has CDR1 SEHNR and CDR2 FQNEAQ (reference sequence). The CDR3 nucleotides are TGTGCCAGCAGCTCAGGGTGGGTCTCCGGCTACACCTTC. This codes for CASSSGWVSGYTF.

CDR3 sequence: CASSDRSGGADTEAFF. For the CDR3, the DNA is TGTGCCAGCAGTGACCGGTCAGGAGGGGCCGACACTGAAGCTTTCTTT. The rearrangement joins TRBV6-1 to TRBJ1-1; weak D call: TRBD1 (5 bases). Germline V lookup: CDR1 MNHNS, CDR2 SASEGT. The V gene lost 3 bases and the J gene lost 3 bases, with 17 bases spanning the gap. The CDR3 is 16 residues long.

V gene TRBV4-1 combines with J gene TRBJ2-2, with 7 positions matching TRBD1. The ends lost 1 base at V and 5 bases at J; junction bases unmatched: 4. CDR1 and CDR2 (germline): MGHRA, YSYEKL. The CDR3 covers 15 residues. Here the CDR3 reads CASSQGQGGTGELFF. CDR3 nucleotide sequence: TGCGCCAGCAGCCAAGGACAGGGTGGAACCGGGGAGCTGTTTTTT.

V usage is TRBV11-2 and J usage is TRBJ2-3, with D perhaps TRBD2 (5 bases). V was shortened by 8 bases and J by 3 bases, with 12 bases between the two germline ends. This CDR3 is built from 13 residues. The germline gives CDR1 SGHAT, CDR2 FQNNGV. DNA of the CDR3: TGTGCCAGCGGGTGGGGAGAAACAGATACGCAGTATTTT. Its protein product is CASGWGETDTQYF. The complete variable domain, with remaining parts taken from reference TRBV11-2 and TRBJ2-3, reads EAGVAQSPRYKIIEKRQSVAFWCNPISGHATLYWYQQILGQGPKLLIQFQNNGVVDDSQLPKDRFSAERLKGVDSTLKIQPAKLEDSAVYLCASGWGETDTQYFGPGTRLTVL.